This paragraph reports one TCR beta chain. The data stem from a study of blood T cells in healthy people across ages. Primers used in a second PCR of about 7 to 11 cycles were a sample-barcoded 5' primer and a J-beta primer mix. Every sample gave at least 3 million paired-end reads containing CDR3. MiXCR was run by TCRdb on the 5' RACE reads, yielding one entry per CDR3 protein. The sample holds about 1 million distinct CDR3 sequences; approximately 25% are singletons and the top ten take 0.75%. This sample also appeared in a second study, on T cells of mothers and their children. That study adds: Thymic selection shapes TCR recombination output in related pairs, and it does so similarly in unrelated pairs. It was related mother-child pairs that showed slightly higher overlap than unrelated pairs, without reaching significance.

Sequencing used blood. The sequence derives from a girl aged 2-9 years in good health.

The CDR3 DNA follows: TGCAGCGCGACCCCGGGGGTGGAATACGAGCAGTACTTC. Protein sequence: CSATPGVEYEQYF. The J gene is TRBJ2-7, the V gene TRBV29-1, with D tentatively TRBD2 (6 bases). This CDR3 contains 13 residues. Germline CDR1 SQVTM, CDR2 ANQGSEA. V lost 7 bases and J lost 4, with 17 bases in between.